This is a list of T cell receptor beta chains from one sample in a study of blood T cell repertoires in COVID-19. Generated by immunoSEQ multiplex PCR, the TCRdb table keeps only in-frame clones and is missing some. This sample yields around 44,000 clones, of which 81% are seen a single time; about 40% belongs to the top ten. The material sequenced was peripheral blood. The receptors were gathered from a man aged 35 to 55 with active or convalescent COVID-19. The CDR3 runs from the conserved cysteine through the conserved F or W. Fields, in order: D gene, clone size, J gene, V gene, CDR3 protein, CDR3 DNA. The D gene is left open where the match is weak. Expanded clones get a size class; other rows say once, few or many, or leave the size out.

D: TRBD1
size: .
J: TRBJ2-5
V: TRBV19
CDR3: CASSPTGRETQYF
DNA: TGTGCCAGTAGCCCGACAGGGCGAGAGACCCAGTACTTC

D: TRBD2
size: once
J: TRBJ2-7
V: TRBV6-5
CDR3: CASSSTSGGLMGYF
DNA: TGTGCCAGCAGCAGCACTAGCGGGGGGTTGATGGGGTACTTC

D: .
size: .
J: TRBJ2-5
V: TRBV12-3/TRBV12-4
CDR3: CASGRGAETQYF
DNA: TGTGCCAGCGGCCGGGGTGCGGAGACCCAGTACTTC

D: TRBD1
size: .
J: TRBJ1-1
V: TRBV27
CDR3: CASNKDRVNTEAFF
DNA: TGTGCCAGCAATAAGGACAGGGTGAACACTGAAGCTTTCTTT

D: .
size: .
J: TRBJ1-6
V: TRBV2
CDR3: CASNGASDSPLHF
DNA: TGTGCCAGCAATGGGGCCTCGGATTCACCCCTCCACTTT

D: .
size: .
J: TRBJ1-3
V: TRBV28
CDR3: CASRPGSGNTIYF
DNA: TGTGCCAGCAGGCCGGGCTCTGGAAACACCATATATTTT

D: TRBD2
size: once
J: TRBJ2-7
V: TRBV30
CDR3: CAWRGRLAGGLSYF
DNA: TGTGCCTGGAGGGGCAGACTAGCGGGAGGGTTGTCATACTTC

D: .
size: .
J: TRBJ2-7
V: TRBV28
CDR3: CASSFYIYEQYF
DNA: TGTGCCAGCAGTTTTTATATATACGAGCAGTACTTC

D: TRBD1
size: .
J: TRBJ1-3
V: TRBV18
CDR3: CASSPTDRASGNTIYF
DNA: TGTGCCAGCTCGCCCACAGACAGGGCCTCTGGAAACACCATATATTTT

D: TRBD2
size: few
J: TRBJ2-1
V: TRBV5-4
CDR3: CASSSAGGNNEQFF
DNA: TGTGCCAGCAGCTCTGCGGGGGGGAATAATGAGCAGTTCTTC